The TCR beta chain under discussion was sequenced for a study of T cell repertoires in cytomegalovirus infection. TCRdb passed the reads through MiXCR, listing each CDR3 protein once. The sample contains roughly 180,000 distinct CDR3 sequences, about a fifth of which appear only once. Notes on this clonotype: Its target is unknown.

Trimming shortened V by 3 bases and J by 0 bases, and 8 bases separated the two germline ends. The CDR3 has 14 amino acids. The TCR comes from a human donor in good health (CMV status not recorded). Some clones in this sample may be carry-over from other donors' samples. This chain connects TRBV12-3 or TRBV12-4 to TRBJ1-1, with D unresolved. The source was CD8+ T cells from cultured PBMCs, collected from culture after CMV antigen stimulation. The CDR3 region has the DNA TGTGCCAGCAGTTTTGGCAGCTTGAACACTGAAGCTTTCTTT. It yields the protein CASSFGSLNTEAFF.